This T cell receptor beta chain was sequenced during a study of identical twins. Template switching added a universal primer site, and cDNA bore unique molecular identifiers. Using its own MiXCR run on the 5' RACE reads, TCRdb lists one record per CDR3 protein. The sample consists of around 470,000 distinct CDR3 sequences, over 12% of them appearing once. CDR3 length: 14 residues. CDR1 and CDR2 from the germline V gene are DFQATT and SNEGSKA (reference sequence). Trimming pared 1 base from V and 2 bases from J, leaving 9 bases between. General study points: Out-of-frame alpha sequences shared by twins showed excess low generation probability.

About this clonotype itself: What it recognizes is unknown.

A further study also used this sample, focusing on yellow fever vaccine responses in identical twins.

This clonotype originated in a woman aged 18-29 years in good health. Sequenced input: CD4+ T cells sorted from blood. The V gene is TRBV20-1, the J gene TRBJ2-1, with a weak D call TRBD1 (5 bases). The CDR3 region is CSARGGLAYNEQFF. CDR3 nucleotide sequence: TGCAGTGCTAGAGGGGGCCTGGCCTACAATGAGCAGTTCTTC.